Detailed here is one T cell receptor beta chain. The CDR3 goes on 3 residues after the read ends, and that part is filled in from the germline J gene. Measured with immunoSEQ multiplex PCR; TCRdb has only the in-frame clones, and not every one. The sample table includes nearly 35,000 clones. These data originate in a study of T cells in women clearing cervical HPV infection. In germline, CDR1 is SQVTM, CDR2 ANQGSEA. The CDR3 is 14 amino acids. The sequence was collected from a woman aged 18 to 75 with a cervical HPV16 infection that either progressed to CIN3+ or cleared (not recorded which). The rearrangement uses TRBV29-1 and TRBJ2-3; 7 bases align to TRBD2. The specimen sequenced was blood buffy coat. The CDR3 here is CSILGGSARETQYF. Incomplete CDR3 DNA: TGCAGCATCCTCGGGGGGAGCGCCAGAGAGACG.